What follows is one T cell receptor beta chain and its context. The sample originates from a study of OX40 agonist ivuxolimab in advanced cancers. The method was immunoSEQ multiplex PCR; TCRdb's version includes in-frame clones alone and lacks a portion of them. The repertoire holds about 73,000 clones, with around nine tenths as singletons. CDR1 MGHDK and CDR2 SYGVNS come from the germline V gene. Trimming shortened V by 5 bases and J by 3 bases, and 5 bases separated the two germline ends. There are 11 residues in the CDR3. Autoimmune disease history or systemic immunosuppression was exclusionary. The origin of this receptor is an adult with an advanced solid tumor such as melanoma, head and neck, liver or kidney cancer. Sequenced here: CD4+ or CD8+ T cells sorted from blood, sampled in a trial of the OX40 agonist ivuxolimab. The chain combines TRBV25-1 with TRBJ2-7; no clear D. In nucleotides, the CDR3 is TGTGCCAGCAGTAGGGTCTACGAGCAGTACTTC. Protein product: CASSRVYEQYF.